Presented here are 12 T cell receptor beta chains from one specimen sequenced in a study of T cell responses to AZD1222 COVID-19 vaccine. Sequencing used immunoSEQ multiplex PCR; TCRdb keeps in-frame clones, though not all of them. The sample records about 170,000 clones, roughly 89% being singletons. This material consisted of peripheral blood, taken 28 days after the second AZD1222 dose. Every receptor here comes from an adult who received the AZD1222 COVID-19 vaccine.

J is TRBJ2-7 and V is TRBV5-4; 9 nucleotides line up with TRBD1. The CDR3 has 14 residues. V was pared by 6 bases and J by 6 bases, with 10 bases of the junction left unmatched. From germline, CDR1 is SGHNT and CDR2 YYREEE (reference sequence). Here the CDR3 reads CASNGPGQGIEQYF. The CDR3 DNA is TGTGCCAGCAACGGACCGGGACAGGGCATCGAGCAGTACTTC.

The chain is built from TRBV18 and TRBJ1-3; D not certain. In germline, CDR1 is KGHSH, CDR2 LQKENI. The CDR3 is 14 amino acids. Trimming removed 4 bases at V and 0 bases at J, with 7 bases between. The CDR3 DNA reads TGTGCCAGCTCACTGGACCTCTCTGGAAACACCATATATTTT. Translation gives CASSLDLSGNTIYF.

The gene calls are TRBV19 and TRBJ1-2, with a weak D call TRBD1 (5 bases). From germline, CDR1 is LNHDA and CDR2 SQIVND (reference sequence). The CDR3 length is 18 residues. Trimming removed 3 bases from V and 5 bases from J, with 25 bases in between. CDR3 in DNA: TGTGCCAGTAGTATCGCAACTTCCCGGGGACGAGGGATGTATGGCTACACCTTC. It is translated as CASSIATSRGRGMYGYTF.

The CDR3 DNA follows: TGTGCCAGCAGCGAGTACAGGGGTAGCACAGATACGCAGTATTTT. It translates to CASSEYRGSTDTQYF. The chain has TRBV9 and TRBJ2-3, with TRBD1 identical over 7 bases. This CDR3 has 15 amino acids. Germline values: CDR1 SGDLS, CDR2 YYNGEE. V lost 3 bases, J lost 0 bases, and 4 bases stayed unmatched.

The V and J genes are TRBV12-3 or TRBV12-4 and TRBJ1-6; D is undetermined. The CDR3 loop spans 13 amino acids. V lost 3 bases and J lost 7, with 7 bases in between. CDR3 protein: CASSFQENSPLHF. Here the CDR3 DNA reads TGTGCCAGCAGTTTCCAGGAGAATTCACCCCTCCACTTT.

The chain joins TRBV7-8 to TRBJ2-1; 7 bases are shared with TRBD1. Germline V gene lookup returns CDR1 SGHVS and CDR2 FQNEAQ. Germline trimming cut 5 bases from V and 9 bases from J; bases unmatched to any gene: 4. The CDR3 is 12 amino acids. The DNA for the CDR3 is TGTGCCAGCAGCCGACAGGGTGGTGAGCAGTTCTTC. Protein sequence: CASSRQGGEQFF.

The chain couples TRBV5-5 to TRBJ2-3, with D possibly TRBD1 on 8 matching bases. This CDR3 region has 17 residues. From germline, CDR1 is SGHKS and CDR2 YYEKEE (reference sequence). V dropped 2 bases and J dropped 3 bases, with 19 bases sitting between them. DNA for the CDR3: TGTGCCAGCAGCTTCCAGACAGGGGCGGGGGTTACAGATACGCAGTATTTT. Amino acids: CASSFQTGAGVTDTQYF.

The gene calls are TRBV6-2 or TRBV6-3 and TRBJ2-3; no firm D call. V lost 2 bases, J lost 6 bases, and 6 bases lay in between. Germline V gives CDR1 MNHEY, CDR2 SVGEGT. This CDR3 comprises 12 residues. The CDR3 nucleotides read TGTGCCAGCAGTTACGTGGGGGATACGCAGTATTTT. Encoded protein: CASSYVGDTQYF.

The V call is TRBV6-2 or TRBV6-3, the J call TRBJ2-7; D possibly corresponds to TRBD1 (6 bases). The CDR3 has 12 residues. V dropped 5 bases and J dropped 6 bases, with 11 bases sitting between them. Germline-derived CDR1 and CDR2 are MNHEY and SVGEGT. As DNA, the CDR3 is TGTGCCAGCAGTGAGTGGGGGCGCGAGCAGTACTTC. Its protein is CASSEWGREQYF.

The rearrangement uses TRBV10-2 and TRBJ2-5; D possibly matches TRBD1 or TRBD2 (5 bases each). CDR1 is WSHSY and CDR2 is SAAADI in the germline V gene. Between the trimmed V and J ends, which lost 2 bases and 5 bases, there was a span of 12 bases. There are 14 residues in the CDR3. The CDR3 sequence: CASSEGGRAETQYF. CDR3 nucleotides: TGCGCCAGCAGTGAGGGGGGACGGGCGGAGACCCAGTACTTC.

This chain joins TRBV9 and TRBJ1-1; TRBD1 aligns across 10 bases. This CDR3 is 15 amino acids long. Trimming cost V 0 bases and J 3 bases; bases outside gene matches: 2. Germline V CDR1 and CDR2: SGDLS, YYNGEE. CDR3 sequence: CASSVGGTGDTEAFF. DNA for the CDR3: TGTGCCAGCAGCGTAGGGGGGACAGGGGACACTGAAGCTTTCTTT.

The chain recombines TRBV2 with TRBJ1-6; D is ambiguous. Germline V gene lookup returns CDR1 SNHLY and CDR2 FYNNEI. V was cut by 7 bases and J by 0 bases, with 13 bases left in between. The CDR3 runs 16 residues. The CDR3 bases are TGTGCCAGCATACTGGACGGGAGCTCCTATAATTCACCCCTCCACTTT. Translation gives CASILDGSSYNSPLHF.